This paragraph covers one T cell receptor beta chain sequence. The target of this receptor is not known. No much larger clonotype is one base removed from it; base qualities were not supplied. The germline V gene supplies CDR1 SGHRS and CDR2 YFSETQ. Taken from cysteine to phenylalanine, the CDR3 has 16 residues. The kept DNA is CDR3 alone, 48 bases in frame from the first base. The V and J ends are trimmed by 3 bases and 10 bases, leaving 20 bases between them. This entry belongs to a study of T cell responses to AZD1222 COVID-19 vaccine (dated by TCRdb to the early 2020s). Background on the whole study: Because spike-specific TCR depth and breadth did not differ between the two schedules, AZD1222 recipients who got a second dose at roughly 4 weeks were pooled with those who got a second dose at roughly 12 weeks. TCR sequencing covered about 230 trial participants: 200 to 210 given two doses of AZD1222 and about 26 given two doses of MenACWY control vaccine. Trial participants were enrolled by age into 18-55, 56-69 and 70-plus year subgroups, with about 150, 28 and 57 TCR-sequenced participants respectively. Beyond this particular receptor, the publication reports: Vaccine-associated CD4 TCRs spanned the whole spike protein, with dominant responses in regions 160-218 and 743-854. Nearly half of unique spike-specific TCRs reportedly recognized epitopes outside regions mutated in the B.1.351 and B.1.1.7 variants. A significant rise in spike-specific TCR breadth and depth was observed after two AZD1222 doses relative to day 0 and relative to MenACWY recipients. The 56-69-year group was small, and its depth increase did not reach significance, likely because of low power. Conclusions about previously exposed vaccinees are limited, since just a handful of AZD1222 recipients were seropositive for SARS-CoV-2 at baseline. Because no day 14 peak-response samples were available, the repertoires could be characterized only after the peak T cell response. Most participants were white British and females outnumbered males, and the authors suggested that clonal diversity may have been underestimated.

The CDR3 regions of human TCRbeta chains were subjected to immunosequencing. Per the source publication's procedure: Repertoire TCRs were matched against a reference library of SARS-CoV-2-specific TCRs generated with the MIRA antigen-specificity platform. Breadth meant the fraction of unique TCRs that were SARS-CoV-2-associated, whereas depth meant the fraction of total T cells that were SARS-CoV-2-associated. Using the MIRA data, each spike-specific TCR was mapped to the spike region that the TCR reacts to and placed in a CD4 or CD8 class. Log10-transformed breadth and depth values were compared by one-way ANOVA with Sidak's multiple comparisons tests. The table comes from immuneACCESS by way of TCRdb, which keeps in-frame sequences with V and J called. Part of the clones is missing from these tables; in studies checked, under half for an unresolved V gene and the rest for unknown reasons. The V and J calls and clone size were taken over from that table, and D and trimming were inferred from the DNA. In all, the sample holds around 84,000 clones, and around 86% of those were seen once. Roughly 9.4% of the sample is in the top ten clones.

The time point label of this sample denotes: baseline before first vaccination. Samples from vaccinated people were obtained from the UK trials COV001 and COV002, which included a single-blind randomized controlled phase 2/3 trial of AZD1222 (ChAdOx1 nCoV-19) in healthy adults. For TCRbeta chain sequencing, PBMC samples from trial participants were taken at day 0 and at day 28 after the second dose. The chain couples TRBV5-1 to TRBJ1-6, with TRBD1 as a weak D call on 6 bases. Specimen: peripheral blood, collected on day 0 of AZD1222 vaccination. The receptor was isolated from an adult in good health. For the CDR3, the sequence is CASSSTPLQGYSPLHF. The nucleotide sequence reads TGCGCCAGCAGCTCAACGCCGCTGCAGGGGTACTCACCCCTCCACTTT.